This entry lists 19 T cell receptor beta chains sequenced from one sample in a study of PD-1 blockade in classical Hodgkin lymphoma (dated by TCRdb to the early 2020s). The time point label of this sample denotes: cycle 4 day 1 (C4D1), after about 6 weeks of nivolumab. Every trial patient had relapsed following autologous stem cell transplantation, and prior brentuximab vedotin exposure was what differed among cohorts A, B and C. Library creation used the immunoSEQ multiplex PCR assay. TCRdb re-hosts the immuneACCESS table, in-frame sequences only. Its copies lack some clones; in the studies checked, an unresolved V gene accounts for under half of them, and the cause for the rest is not known. This sample comprises 99,000 or so clones, roughly nine tenths of them detected only once. The ten largest make up under 20% of the sample. The sample was peripheral blood mononuclear cells (PBMCs), taken before the fourth cycle of nivolumab. These receptors were obtained from a human donor with classical Hodgkin lymphoma.

The J gene is TRBJ2-1, the V gene TRBV5-1; D is unclear. Germline CDR1 SGHRS, CDR2 YFSETQ. Trimming took 4 bases from V and 7 from J, leaving 15 bases between them. The CDR3 is made up of 14 amino acids. The CDR3, as DNA: TGCGCCAGCAGCCTCAACCCCCTGGGGAATGAGCAGTTCTTC. The encoded protein is CASSLNPLGNEQFF.

This sequence joins TRBV7-2 and TRBJ2-3, with D unresolved. Trimming removed 2 bases from V and 4 bases from J, with 7 bases in between. CDR3 length: 13 residues. CDR1 SGHTA and CDR2 FQGNSA come from the germline V gene. This CDR3 reads CASSLSQPDTQYF. CDR3 bases: TGTGCCAGCAGCTTATCCCAGCCAGATACGCAGTATTTT.

The chain carries TRBV10-3 and TRBJ2-7; 9 bases match TRBD1. Germline V gene data show CDR1 as ENHRY and CDR2 as SYGVKD. The CDR3 sequence is 16 residues long. J gave up 4 bases and V 0 bases, and 7 bases lay outside the gene matches. CDR3 in DNA: TGTGCCATCAGTGAGTCTACTCCGGGACAGGGTTACGAGCAGTACTTC. It yields the protein CAISESTPGQGYEQYF.

This chain joins TRBV27 and TRBJ1-2, with D possibly TRBD1 on 6 matching bases. The CDR3 length is 17 residues. The germline V and J ends were trimmed by 7 bases and 0 bases, with 21 bases remaining between them. Germline V gene lookup returns CDR1 MNHEY and CDR2 SMNVEV (reference sequence). Here the CDR3 DNA reads TGTGCCAGCACCAAACTCGGTGAAGGGGGTTCTAACTATGGCTACACCTTC. This translates into CASTKLGEGGSNYGYTF.

This clone was recorded a few times. This chain links TRBV6-1 with TRBJ2-6; TRBD1 is a possible D gene (5 bases). The CDR3 is 17 residues long. Trimming removed 4 bases from V and 0 bases from J, with 13 bases in between. The germline CDR1 and CDR2 sequences are MNHNS and SASEGT. The CDR3 sequence: CASSALRADSGANVLTF. The CDR3 bases are TGTGCCAGCAGTGCTCTCAGGGCAGACTCTGGGGCCAACGTCCTGACTTTC.

The V gene is TRBV4-1, the J gene TRBJ1-3; D is unclear. V gave up 4 bases and J gave up 0 bases, with 7 bases separating them. The CDR3 runs 14 residues. Per germline, CDR1 MGHRA and CDR2 YSYEKL. CDR3 loop: CASSLSGSGNTIYF. The CDR3 coding sequence is TGCGCCAGCAGCCTTAGCGGCTCTGGAAACACCATATATTTT.

The rearrangement joins TRBV28 to TRBJ2-5; D might be TRBD1 or TRBD2, each matching 6 bases. Germline lookup yields CDR1 MDHEN and CDR2 SYDVKM. The V and J ends lost 6 bases and 0 bases respectively, with 20 bases between them. The CDR3 contains 17 residues. CDR3 sequence: CASSQRGAGLYQETQYF. The CDR3 DNA reads TGTGCCAGCAGCCAAAGGGGGGCAGGGCTGTACCAAGAGACCCAGTACTTC.

The chain links TRBV6-4 to TRBJ2-2; the match to TRBD2 covers 8 bases. Germline loops: CDR1 MRHNA, CDR2 SNTAGT. The CDR3 spans 19 residues. With V trimmed by 6 bases and J by 1 base, 16 bases remained unmatched. CDR3 protein: CASSERGGVNGVNTGELFF. CDR3 coding DNA: TGTGCCAGCAGCGAACGGGGGGGGGTCAATGGAGTGAACACCGGGGAGCTGTTTTTT.

The chain has TRBV5-4 and TRBJ2-3; D tentatively fits TRBD1 or TRBD2 (5 bases each). In germline, CDR1 is SGHNT, CDR2 YYREEE (reference sequence). CDR3 length: 11 amino acids. The V and J ends lost 4 bases and 10 bases respectively, with 10 bases between them. The DNA for the CDR3 is TGTGCCAGCAGCACGGGGACGGCGCAGTATTTT. It is translated as CASSTGTAQYF.

The CDR3 reads CASSATGTSGIYEQYF. The DNA for the CDR3 is TGTGCCAGCAGCGCAACCGGGACTAGCGGGATCTACGAGCAGTACTTC. The genes are TRBV6-7 and TRBJ2-7, with 13 bases lining up with TRBD2. TRBV6-7 is noted as an ORF with a role that remains uncertain. The V gene end was trimmed by 6 bases and the J gene end by 3 bases; junction bases not matched to a gene: 8. The CDR3 loop spans 16 amino acids.

The rearrangement joins TRBV19 to TRBJ2-7, with 10 bases matching TRBD1. Losses at the gene ends were 4 bases for V and 3 bases for J; bases not matched to a gene: 6. Germline V gives CDR1 LNHDA, CDR2 SQIVND (reference sequence). CDR3 length: 15 residues. The CDR3 sequence: CASSTSGTGVYEQYF. The DNA for the CDR3 is TGTGCCAGTAGTACCTCCGGGACAGGGGTCTACGAGCAGTACTTC.

The rearrangement joins TRBV28 to TRBJ2-3; D uncertain. CDR1 is MDHEN and CDR2 is SYDVKM in the germline V gene. The CDR3 consists of 12 residues. V lost 2 bases and J 2 bases, leaving 2 bases between the germline ends. The CDR3 region is CASSLNTDTQYF. Here the CDR3 DNA reads TGTGCCAGCAGTTTAAACACAGATACGCAGTATTTT.

The V call is TRBV27, the J call TRBJ1-5; maybe TRBD1 (6 bases). Germline V gene data show CDR1 as MNHEY and CDR2 as SMNVEV (reference sequence). This CDR3 has 15 residues. Trimming left V 7 bases short and J 6 bases short, with 19 bases between. In DNA, the CDR3 is TGTGCCAGCAAAAGGAACAGGGAAATTTCTCAGCCCCAGCATTTT. Its protein product is CASKRNREISQPQHF.

This clone was recorded only once. The rearrangement links TRBV5-6 to TRBJ1-3; D possibly corresponds to TRBD1 (6 bases). Germline V gene data show CDR1 as SGHDT and CDR2 as YYEEEE. The CDR3 spans 16 residues. The V end was cut by 1 base, the J end by 0 bases, with 11 bases between. CDR3 sequence reads: CASSLLAGASGNTIYF. The CDR3 region has the DNA TGTGCCAGCAGCTTGCTGGCAGGGGCCTCTGGAAACACCATATATTTT.

The genes are TRBV12-5 and TRBJ1-3; 10 bases agree with TRBD1. The CDR3 contains 13 residues. Germline CDR1 is LGHNT and CDR2 is FRNRAP. After removal of 6 bases from V and 7 bases from J, the junction contained 3 bases not matched to a gene. The CDR3 sequence is CASGPDRGNTIYF. The CDR3 bases are TGTGCTAGTGGACCGGACAGGGGGAACACCATATATTTT.

The chain carries TRBV30 and TRBJ2-1; 8 positions agree with TRBD2. The germline gives CDR1 GTSNPN, CDR2 SVGIG (reference sequence). The CDR3 is made up of 15 amino acids. Trimming at V came to 2 bases and at J to 15 bases, leaving 18 bases not matched to a gene. The CDR3 reads CAWSLAGGAQGSRFF. CDR3 DNA sequence: TGTGCCTGGAGTTTGGCGGGAGGTGCCCAGGGGTCCCGGTTCTTC.

This clone was seen once. This chain links TRBV5-4 with TRBJ2-1; D is uncertain. The V and J ends lost 0 bases and 12 bases respectively, with 16 bases between them. Germline-derived CDR1 and CDR2 are SGHNT and YYREEE (reference sequence). This CDR3 has 14 amino acids. CDR3 protein: CASSLETRRRVQFF. The DNA of the CDR3 is TGTGCCAGCAGCTTGGAGACCCGCCGAAGGGTGCAGTTCTTC. Drawing the rest from reference TRBV5-4 and TRBJ2-1, the complete variable domain is ETGVTQSPTHLIKTRGQQVTLRCSSQSGHNTVSWYQQALGQGPQFIFQYYREEENGRGNFPPRFSGLQFPNYSSELNVNALELDDSALYLCASSLETRRRVQFFGPGTRLTVL.

In DNA, the CDR3 is TGCAGCGTTAAGACAGGGTTGTACGCTGAAGCTTTCTTT. It specifies CSVKTGLYAEAFF. The genes are TRBV29-1 and TRBJ1-1; TRBD1 aligns across 7 bases. The CDR3 spans 13 residues. V dropped 5 bases and J dropped 6; count of bases not matched to a gene: 9. Germline V gene lookup returns CDR1 SQVTM and CDR2 ANQGSEA. Full variable domain (outside the CDR3, taken from reference TRBV29-1 and TRBJ1-1): SAVISQKPSRDICQRGTSLTIQCQVDSQVTMMFWYRQQPGQSLTLIATANQGSEATYESGFVIDKFPISRPNLTFSTLTVSNMSPEDSSIYLCSVKTGLYAEAFFGQGTRLTVV.

The rearrangement joins TRBV4-1 to TRBJ2-3; D is possibly TRBD1 (6 bases). The CDR3 length is 16 residues. CDR1 and CDR2 from the germline V gene are MGHRA and YSYEKL. V was clipped by 2 bases and J by 3 bases, with 15 bases between them. CDR3 sequence: CASSQPRTERTDTQYF. The CDR3 DNA reads TGCGCCAGCAGCCAACCGAGGACAGAGCGGACAGATACGCAGTATTTT.